This T cell receptor (beta chain) emerged from a study of blood T cells in healthy people across ages. Primed by a sample-barcoded 5' primer and a J-beta primer mix, a second PCR proceeded for 7 to 11 cycles. Template switching added a 12-random-nucleotide identifier to every cDNA molecule. Using its own MiXCR run on the 5' RACE reads, TCRdb lists one record per CDR3 protein. The sample records 1.8 million or so distinct CDR3 sequences, roughly two fifths being singletons. Notes on the study in general: Compared with aged donors, long-lived donors showed fewer expanded clones, suggesting selection. Roughly linearly, TCR beta diversity per million T cells fell as age increased.

Regarding this clonotype: Its antigen is undetermined.

The CDR3 extends over 16 amino acids. Germline V lookup: CDR1 LGHNA, CDR2 YNFKEQ. Trimming at V came to 4 bases and at J to 5 bases, leaving 10 bases not matched to a gene. The sample was blood. The clonotype originates from a human donor in good health. The chain recombines TRBV4-2 with TRBJ2-5, with TRBD2 matching 10 bases. CDR3 residues: CASSPSGGPIGETQYF. DNA for the CDR3: TGTGCCAGCAGCCCTAGCGGGGGCCCGATCGGGGAGACCCAGTACTTC.